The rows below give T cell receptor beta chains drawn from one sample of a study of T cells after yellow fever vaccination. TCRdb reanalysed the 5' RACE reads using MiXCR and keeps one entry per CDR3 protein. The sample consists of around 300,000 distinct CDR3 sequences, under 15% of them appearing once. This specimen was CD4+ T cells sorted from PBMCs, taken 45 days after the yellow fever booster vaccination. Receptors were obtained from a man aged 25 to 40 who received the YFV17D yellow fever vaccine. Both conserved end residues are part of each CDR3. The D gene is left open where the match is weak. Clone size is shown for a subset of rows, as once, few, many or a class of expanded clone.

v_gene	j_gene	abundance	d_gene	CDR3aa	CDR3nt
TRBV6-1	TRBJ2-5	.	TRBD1	CASSPRDRGETQYF	TGTGCCAGCAGCCCACGGGACAGAGGAGAGACCCAGTACTTC
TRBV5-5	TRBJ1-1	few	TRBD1	CASSLDQGARDEAFF	TGTGCCAGCAGCTTGGACCAGGGGGCGCGGGATGAAGCTTTCTTT
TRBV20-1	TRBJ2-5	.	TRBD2	CSAGAAGGQETQYF	TGCAGTGCGGGCGCTGCGGGAGGGCAAGAGACCCAGTACTTC
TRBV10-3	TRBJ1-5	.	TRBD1	CAIRGAGGGNQPQHF	TGTGCCATCAGGGGGGCAGGGGGCGGGAATCAGCCCCAGCATTTT
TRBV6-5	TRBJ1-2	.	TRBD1	CASSLTLGQGKRGYTF	TGTGCCAGCAGTTTGACTTTGGGACAGGGAAAGAGAGGCTACACCTTC
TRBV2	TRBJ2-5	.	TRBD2	CASSGGSREYETQYF	TGTGCCAGCAGTGGAGGCTCGCGGGAGTATGAGACCCAGTACTTC
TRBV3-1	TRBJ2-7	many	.	CASSPLGDKGKRQYF	TGTGCCAGCAGCCCCCTCGGGGACAAGGGAAAGCGGCAGTACTTC
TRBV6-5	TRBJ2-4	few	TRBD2	CASRSLRRGTSSSRAIQYF	TGTGCCAGCAGGTCCCTACGTCGCGGGACTAGCTCATCCAGGGCCATTCAGTACTTC
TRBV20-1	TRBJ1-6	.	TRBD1	CSARSRTGRNSPLHF	TGCAGTGCTAGATCACGGACAGGGAGGAATTCACCCCTCCACTTT
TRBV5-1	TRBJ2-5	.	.	CASSLALGFQETQYF	TGCGCCAGCAGCTTGGCGTTGGGGTTCCAAGAGACCCAGTACTTC
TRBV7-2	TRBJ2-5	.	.	CASSLGGLETQYF	TGTGCCAGCAGCTTAGGCGGGTTGGAGACCCAGTACTTC
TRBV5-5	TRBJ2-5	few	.	CASSPEWRRGGETQYF	TGTGCCAGCAGTCCGGAATGGCGTCGGGGCGGAGAGACCCAGTACTTC
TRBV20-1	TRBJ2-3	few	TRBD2	CSERAGGGDTQYF	TGCAGTGAGAGGGCGGGAGGGGGTGATACGCAGTATTTT
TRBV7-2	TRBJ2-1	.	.	CASTLYRYNEQFF	TGTGCCAGCACACTGTACCGTTACAATGAGCAGTTCTTC
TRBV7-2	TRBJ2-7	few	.	CASSLGNSMREQYF	TGTGCCAGCAGCTTAGGGAACTCAATGCGCGAGCAGTACTTC
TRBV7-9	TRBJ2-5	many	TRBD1	CASSITTGKGETQYF	TGTGCCAGCAGCATAACGACAGGGAAGGGAGAGACCCAGTACTTC
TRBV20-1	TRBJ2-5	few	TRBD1	CSAQGAEETQYF	TGCAGTGCACAGGGGGCTGAGGAGACCCAGTACTTC
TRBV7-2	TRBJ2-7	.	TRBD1	CASSLSDRGGYEQYF	TGTGCCAGCAGCTTATCGGACAGGGGTGGCTACGAGCAGTACTTC